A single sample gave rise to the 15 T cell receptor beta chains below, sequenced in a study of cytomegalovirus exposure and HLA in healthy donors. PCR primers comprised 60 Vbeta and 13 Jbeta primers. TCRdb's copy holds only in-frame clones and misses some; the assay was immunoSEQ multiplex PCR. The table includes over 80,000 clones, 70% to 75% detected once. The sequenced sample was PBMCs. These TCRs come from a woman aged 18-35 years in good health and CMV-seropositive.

This CDR3 is CASSATANQPQHF. Written as DNA, the CDR3 is TGTGCCAGCAGCGCGACAGCAAATCAGCCCCAGCATTTT. The rearrangement uses TRBV9 and TRBJ1-5, with D tentatively TRBD1 (5 bases). The CDR3 covers 13 residues. Per germline, CDR1 SGDLS and CDR2 YYNGEE. The germline V and J ends were trimmed by 3 bases and 4 bases, with 8 bases remaining between them.

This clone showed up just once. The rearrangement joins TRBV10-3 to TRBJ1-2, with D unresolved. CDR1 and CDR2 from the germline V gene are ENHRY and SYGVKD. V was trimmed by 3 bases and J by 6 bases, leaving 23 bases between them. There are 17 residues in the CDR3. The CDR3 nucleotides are TGTGCCATCAGTGATCATCAGTCTAGAGGTTCAAGGAATGGCTACACCTTC. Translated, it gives CAISDHQSRGSRNGYTF.

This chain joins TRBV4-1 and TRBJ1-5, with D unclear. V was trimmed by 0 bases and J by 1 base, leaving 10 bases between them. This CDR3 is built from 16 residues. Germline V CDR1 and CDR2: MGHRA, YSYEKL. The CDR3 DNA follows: TGCGCCAGCAGCCAAGAGCGGGGTTGGAGCAATCAGCCCCAGCATTTT. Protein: CASSQERGWSNQPQHF.

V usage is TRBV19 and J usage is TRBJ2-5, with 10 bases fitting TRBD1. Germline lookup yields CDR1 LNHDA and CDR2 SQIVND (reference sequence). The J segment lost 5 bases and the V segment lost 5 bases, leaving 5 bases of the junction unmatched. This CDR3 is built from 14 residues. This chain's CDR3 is CASSPRDRGETQYF. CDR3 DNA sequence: TGTGCCAGTAGTCCCCGGGACAGGGGTGAGACCCAGTACTTC. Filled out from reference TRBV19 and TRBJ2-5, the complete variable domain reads DGGITQSPKYLFRKEGQNVTLSCEQNLNHDAMYWYRQDPGQGLRLIYYSQIVNDFQKGDIAEGYSVSREKKESFPLTVTSAQKNPTAFYLCASSPRDRGETQYFGPGTRLLVL.

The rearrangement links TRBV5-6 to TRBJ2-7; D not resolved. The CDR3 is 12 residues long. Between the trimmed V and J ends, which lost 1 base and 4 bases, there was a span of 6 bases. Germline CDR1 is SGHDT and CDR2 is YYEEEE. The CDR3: CASSLSRYEQYF. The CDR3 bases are TGTGCCAGCAGCTTGTCTAGGTACGAGCAGTACTTC.

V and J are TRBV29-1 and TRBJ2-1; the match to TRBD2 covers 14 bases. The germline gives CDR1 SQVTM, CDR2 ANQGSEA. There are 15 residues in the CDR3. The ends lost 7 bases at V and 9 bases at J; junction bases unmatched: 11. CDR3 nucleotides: TGCAGCGGACAGGGACTAGCGGGAGCTCTAGGTGAGCAGTTCTTC. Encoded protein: CSGQGLAGALGEQFF.

CDR3 nucleotide sequence: TGTGCCAGCAGCGAACTGGCGGGGGGAACCCGGTTCAACAATGAGCAGTTCTTC. This codes for CASSELAGGTRFNNEQFF. J is TRBJ2-1 and V is TRBV28; TRBD2 aligns across 8 bases. V was pared by 6 bases and J by 5 bases, with 18 bases of the junction left unmatched. This CDR3 contains 18 residues. CDR1 and CDR2 (germline): MDHEN, SYDVKM.

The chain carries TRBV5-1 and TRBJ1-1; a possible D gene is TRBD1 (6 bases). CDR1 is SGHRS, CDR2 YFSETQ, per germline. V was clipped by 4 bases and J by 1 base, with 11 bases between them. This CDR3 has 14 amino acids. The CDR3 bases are TGCGCCAGCAGCGGGGACAAGAGGAACACTGAAGCTTTCTTT. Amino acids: CASSGDKRNTEAFF.

The DNA of the CDR3 is TGTGCCAGTAGTCCCCGCAGGGAAGGGAACACTGAAGCTTTCTTT. This gives the protein CASSPRREGNTEAFF. The gene calls are TRBV19 and TRBJ1-1; possible D gene TRBD1, 5 bases. This CDR3 contains 15 residues. From germline, CDR1 is LNHDA and CDR2 SQIVND (reference sequence). V lost 5 bases, J lost 1 base, and 14 bases lay in between. Filled out from reference TRBV19 and TRBJ1-1, the complete variable domain reads DGGITQSPKYLFRKEGQNVTLSCEQNLNHDAMYWYRQDPGQGLRLIYYSQIVNDFQKGDIAEGYSVSREKKESFPLTVTSAQKNPTAFYLCASSPRREGNTEAFFGQGTRLTVV.

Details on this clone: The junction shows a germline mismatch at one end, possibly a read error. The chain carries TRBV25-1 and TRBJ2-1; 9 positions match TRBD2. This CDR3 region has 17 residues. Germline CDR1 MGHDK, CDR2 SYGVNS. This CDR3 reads CASSEGWLAGSSNEQFF. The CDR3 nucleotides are TGTGCCAGCAGTGAAGGCTGGCTAGCGGGATCCTCCAATGAGCAGTTCTTC.

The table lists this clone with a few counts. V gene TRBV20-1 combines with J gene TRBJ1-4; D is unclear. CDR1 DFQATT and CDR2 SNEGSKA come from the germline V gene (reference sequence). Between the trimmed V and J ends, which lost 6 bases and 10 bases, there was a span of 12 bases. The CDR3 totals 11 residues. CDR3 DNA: TGCAGTGCCACGGCGGAGGGAAAACTGTTTTTT. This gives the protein CSATAEGKLFF.

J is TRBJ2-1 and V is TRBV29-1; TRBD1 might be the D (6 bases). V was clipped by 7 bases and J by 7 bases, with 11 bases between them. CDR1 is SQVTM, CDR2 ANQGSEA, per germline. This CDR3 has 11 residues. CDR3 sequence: CSGAGQNEQFF. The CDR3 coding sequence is TGCAGCGGGGCAGGACAGAATGAGCAGTTCTTC.

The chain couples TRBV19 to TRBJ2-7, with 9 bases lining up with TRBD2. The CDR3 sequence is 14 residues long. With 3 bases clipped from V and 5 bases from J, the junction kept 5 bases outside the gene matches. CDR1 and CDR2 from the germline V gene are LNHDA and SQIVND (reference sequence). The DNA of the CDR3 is TGTGCCAGTAGTATTGGTAGCGGGAGCAACGAGCAGTACTTC. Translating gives CASSIGSGSNEQYF.

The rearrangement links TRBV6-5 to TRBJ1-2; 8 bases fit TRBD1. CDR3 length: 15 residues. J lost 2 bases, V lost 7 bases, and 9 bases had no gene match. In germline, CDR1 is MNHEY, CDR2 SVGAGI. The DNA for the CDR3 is TGTGCCAGCACCACTAGGGCAGGGGGCAACTATGGCTACACCTTC. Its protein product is CASTTRAGGNYGYTF.

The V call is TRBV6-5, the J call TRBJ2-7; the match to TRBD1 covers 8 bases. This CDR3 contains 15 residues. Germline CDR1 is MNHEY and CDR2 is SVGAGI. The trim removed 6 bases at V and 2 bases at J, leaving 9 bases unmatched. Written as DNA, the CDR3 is TGTGCCAGCAGATCGACAGGGGCGACGACCTACGAGCAGTACTTC. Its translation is CASRSTGATTYEQYF.